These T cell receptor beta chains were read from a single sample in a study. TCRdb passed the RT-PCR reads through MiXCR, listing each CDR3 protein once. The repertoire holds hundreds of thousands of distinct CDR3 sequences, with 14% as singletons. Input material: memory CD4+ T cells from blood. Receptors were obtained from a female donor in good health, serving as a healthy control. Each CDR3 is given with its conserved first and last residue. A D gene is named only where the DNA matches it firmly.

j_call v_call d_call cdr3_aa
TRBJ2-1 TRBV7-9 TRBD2 CASSHSGGRDEQFF
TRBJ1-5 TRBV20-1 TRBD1 CSAMRGQFNQPQHF
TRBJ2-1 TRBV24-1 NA CATSEQGNNEQFF
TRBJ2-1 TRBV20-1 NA CSAILLASSYNEQFF
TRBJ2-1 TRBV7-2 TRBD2 CASSFHILAGEQFF
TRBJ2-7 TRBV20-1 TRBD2 CSARGRLAGTTYEQYF
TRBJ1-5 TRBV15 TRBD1 CATSTVDRGLRQPQHF
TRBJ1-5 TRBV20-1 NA CSAKKPWGNQPQHF
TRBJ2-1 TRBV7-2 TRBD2 CASSPRILAGGLRTHNEQFF
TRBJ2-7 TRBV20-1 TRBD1 CSRPGQSYEQYF
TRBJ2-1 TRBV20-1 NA CSYESGFSYNEQFF
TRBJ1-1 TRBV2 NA CASSERRGNTEAFF
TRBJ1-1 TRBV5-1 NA CASSPGAGAVNTEAFF
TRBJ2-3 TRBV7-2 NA CATTWQNTDTQYF
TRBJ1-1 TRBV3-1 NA CASSQVRPEGTEAFF
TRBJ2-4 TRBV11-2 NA CASSPGRRLLLAKNIQYF
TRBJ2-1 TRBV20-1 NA CSARSMTAGSYNEQFF
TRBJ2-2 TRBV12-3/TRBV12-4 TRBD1 CASRGGTGGFGELFF
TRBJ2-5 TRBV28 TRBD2 CASSSRLADVQETQYF
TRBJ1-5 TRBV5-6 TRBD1 CASSTLGQGVDQPQHF
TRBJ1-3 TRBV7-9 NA CASSLQSGSVNTIYF
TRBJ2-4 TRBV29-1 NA CSVGETLNIQYF
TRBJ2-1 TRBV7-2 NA CASSSTGTSNEQFF
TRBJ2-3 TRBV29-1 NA CSGAPGRGDTQYF
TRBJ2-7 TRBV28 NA CASSFGTHYYEQYF
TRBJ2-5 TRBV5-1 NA CASSLLATDQETQYF
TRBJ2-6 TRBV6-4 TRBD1 CASSKSQGAGANVLTF
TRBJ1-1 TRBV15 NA CATSRDFTEAFF
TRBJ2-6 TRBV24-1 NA CATSDSRHSSGANVLTF
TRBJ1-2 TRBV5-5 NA CASSLAAVANYGYTF
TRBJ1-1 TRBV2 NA CASSVDTEAFF
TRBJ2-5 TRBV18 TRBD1 CASSRTLDRVGEQETQYF
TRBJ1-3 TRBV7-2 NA CASSFGRVNTIYF
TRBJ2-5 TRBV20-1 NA CSAPGPSETQYF
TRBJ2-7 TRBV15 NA CATSRDWGPYHEQYF
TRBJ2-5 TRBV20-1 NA CSARAAGVAGVWETQYF
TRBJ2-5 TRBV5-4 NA CASSFFAADQETQYF
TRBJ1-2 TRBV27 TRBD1 CASTPVGQGLKGYTF
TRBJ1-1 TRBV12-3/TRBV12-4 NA CASSLRLQDEAFF
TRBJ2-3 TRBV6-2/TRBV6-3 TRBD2 CASSYNKGTSGYTDTQYF
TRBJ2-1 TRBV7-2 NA CASSPSPEARNEQFF
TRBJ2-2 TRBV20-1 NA CSARESGNTGELFF
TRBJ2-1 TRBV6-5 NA CASSSPNEQFF
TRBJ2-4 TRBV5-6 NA CASTLFGRAGNIQYF
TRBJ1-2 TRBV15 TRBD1 CATSRHGTAGFGYTF
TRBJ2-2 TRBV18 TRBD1 CASSPRQGPGTGELFF